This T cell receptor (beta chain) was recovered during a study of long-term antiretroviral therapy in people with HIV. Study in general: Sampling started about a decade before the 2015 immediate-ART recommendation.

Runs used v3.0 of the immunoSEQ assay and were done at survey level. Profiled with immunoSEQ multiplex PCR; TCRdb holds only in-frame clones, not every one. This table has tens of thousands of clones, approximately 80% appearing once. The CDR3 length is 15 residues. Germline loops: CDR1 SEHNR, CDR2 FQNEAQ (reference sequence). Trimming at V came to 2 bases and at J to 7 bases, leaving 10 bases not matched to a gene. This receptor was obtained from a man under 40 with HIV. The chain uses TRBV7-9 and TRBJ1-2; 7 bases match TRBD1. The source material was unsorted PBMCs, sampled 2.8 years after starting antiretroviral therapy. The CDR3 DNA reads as TGTGCCAGCAGCTTACCTCCAGGGGGGGGCGGTGGCTACACCTTC. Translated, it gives CASSLPPGGGGGYTF.